This TCR beta chain was recorded in a study of follicular helper T cells after annual influenza vaccination. Study in general: Blood was drawn on days 0, 7 and 28 after vaccination.

On this clone: Antigen unknown.

Survey level resolution was used for TCRB sequencing. TCRdb keeps only in-frame clones here, not all; method: immunoSEQ multiplex PCR. Of approximately 13,000 clones listed, 65% to 85% are singletons. The CDR3 spans 12 residues. Germline V gives CDR1 LNHDA, CDR2 SQIVND (reference sequence). Trimming pared 2 bases from V and 8 bases from J, leaving 4 bases between. Study-level findings and limits: Rare clonotypes were missed; only about 8.5-20% of cells gave TCRB.

The time point is: 2015-2016 season, pre-vaccination. The rearrangement uses TRBV19 and TRBJ1-6; no clear D gene. The clonotype was recovered from an adult who received the influenza vaccine. Specimen: CXCR5- memory CD4+ T cells sorted from blood, collected on the day of influenza vaccination. The CDR3 reads CASSISDSPLHF. For the CDR3, the DNA is TGTGCCAGTAGTATAAGCGATTCACCCCTCCACTTT.